The 19 T cell receptor beta chains given below trace back to one sample, sequenced in a study of blood T cells in healthy people across ages. The use of a sample-barcoded 5' primer and a J-beta primer mix characterized a second PCR of about 7 to 12 cycles. TCRdb called the 5' RACE reads again in MiXCR, with one record for every CDR3 protein. The repertoire includes fewer than 2,000,000 distinct CDR3 sequences, about 39% of them detected once, and roughly 23% sits in the top ten. Sequenced sample: blood. The receptor source for this set is a human donor in good health.

This sequence joins TRBV20-1 and TRBJ2-7; a weak D match, TRBD2 (5 bases). The J call is uncertain, as TRBJ2-5 better fits the DNA end. This CDR3 has 14 residues. Germline CDR1 and CDR2: DFQATT and SNEGSKA (reference sequence). CDR3 nucleotide sequence: TGCAGTGCTACCTTGCCGAGCGGCGGAGAGACCCAGTACTTC. It yields the protein CSATLPSGGETQYF.

The V call is TRBV4-1, the J call TRBJ2-5; no clear D. The germline V gene has CDR1 MGHRA and CDR2 YSYEKL. The CDR3 covers 14 residues. V was shortened by 0 bases and J by 4 bases, with 9 bases between the two germline ends. CDR3 residues: CASSQEMGLETQYF. The CDR3, as DNA: TGCGCCAGCAGCCAAGAAATGGGTCTAGAGACCCAGTACTTC.

This rearrangement joins TRBV4-3 to TRBJ2-1; 7 nucleotides line up with TRBD2. Per the germline V gene, CDR1 is LGHNA and CDR2 is YSLEER. The CDR3 runs to 16 residues. V trimming: 0 bases; J trimming: 6 bases; junction bases outside the gene matches: 8. CDR3 loop: CASSQDRTSFGNEQFF. The CDR3 region has the DNA TGCGCCAGCAGCCAAGATCGGACTAGTTTCGGCAATGAGCAGTTCTTC.

In this sample, this clonotype turned up a few times. V is TRBV7-3 and J is TRBJ2-1; D perhaps matches TRBD2 (5 bases). Germline V gene data show CDR1 as SGHTA and CDR2 as FQGTGA. The CDR3 runs 14 residues. V was pared by 3 bases and J by 10 bases, with 16 bases between. CDR3 nucleotide sequence: TGTGCCAGCAGCTTGCGAGGCGGGCGAACGGAGCAGTTCTTC. It specifies CASSLRGGRTEQFF.

The V gene is TRBV6-5, the J gene TRBJ1-2, with D possibly matching TRBD1 (6 bases). From germline, CDR1 is MNHEY and CDR2 SVGAGI. CDR3 length: 16 amino acids. Trimming took off 2 bases at V and 3 bases at J, with 16 bases between the two ends. CDR3 in amino acids: CASSYTGGGLDYGYTF. In DNA form, the CDR3 reads TGTGCCAGCAGTTACACCGGAGGGGGGTTGGACTATGGCTACACCTTC.

The chain combines TRBV4-2 with TRBJ2-1; either TRBD1 or TRBD2 may supply D (5 bases each). The J call could be wrong; TRBJ2-7 is a better fit for the DNA end. This CDR3 has 13 amino acids. The V gene's germline CDR1 is LGHNA and CDR2 YNFKEQ. The CDR3 nucleotides read TGTGCCAGCAGTCGGGACGTTTTCGGCGAGCAGTACTTC. Protein product: CASSRDVFGEQYF.

About this clonotype: A much larger clone lies a single base off, so this may be a read error. The V call is TRBV5-6, the J call TRBJ2-3; D remains unclear. The CDR3 sequence is 15 residues long. Germline CDR1 is SGHDT and CDR2 is YYEEEE. CDR3 loop: CAGSLVKQTTDTQYF. Written as DNA, the CDR3 is TGTGCCGGCAGCTTAGTAAAACAGACCACAGATACGCAGTATTTT.

The chain recombines TRBV25-1 with TRBJ1-4; the D gene is possibly TRBD1 (6 bases). The ends were cut back, 2 bases at V and 6 bases at J, with 19 bases in the middle. Germline V CDR1 and CDR2: MGHDK, SYGVNS. This CDR3 spans 17 amino acids. CDR3 amino acids: CASSEVHRATPDEKLFF. CDR3 coding DNA: TGTGCCAGCAGTGAAGTCCACAGGGCGACCCCCGATGAAAAACTGTTTTTT.

The chain links TRBV24-1 to TRBJ2-3, with D perhaps TRBD1 (6 bases). The CDR3 length is 17 residues. V was shortened by 3 bases and J by 1 base, with 16 bases between the two germline ends. Germline loops: CDR1 KGHDR, CDR2 SFDVKD. The CDR3: CATSDQLGTPRTDTQYF. In DNA form, the CDR3 reads TGTGCCACCAGTGATCAATTGGGGACACCTCGCACAGATACGCAGTATTTT.

The sample holds one count of this clonotype. The chain couples TRBV20-1 to TRBJ1-1; TRBD1 matches at 8 bases. After removal of 4 bases from V and 1 base from J, the junction contained 8 bases not matched to a gene. This CDR3 spans 15 amino acids. Germline CDR1 DFQATT, CDR2 SNEGSKA (reference sequence). CDR3 DNA: TGCAGTGCTAATGAACCAGGGGGCAGGAACACTGAAGCTTTCTTT. As protein: CSANEPGGRNTEAFF.

V usage is TRBV7-9 and J usage is TRBJ1-1; TRBD1 agrees at 7 bases. Germline loops: CDR1 SEHNR, CDR2 FQNEAQ (reference sequence). The junction had 13 bases not matched to a gene; V was cut back by 4 bases and J by 2 bases. The CDR3 contains 17 residues. The chain's CDR3 is CASSSYRGQWLNTEAFF. CDR3 nucleotides: TGTGCCAGCAGCTCCTATAGGGGGCAATGGTTAAACACTGAAGCTTTCTTT.

This clonotype was found a few times. The chain combines TRBV4-2 with TRBJ2-7; the D call may be TRBD1 or TRBD2 (5 bases each). The CDR3 has 17 amino acids. V was shortened by 0 bases and J by 2 bases, with 17 bases between the two germline ends. Germline V lookup: CDR1 LGHNA, CDR2 YNFKEQ. CDR3 region: CASSQENPRGSTYEQYF. As DNA, the CDR3 is TGTGCCAGCAGCCAAGAAAATCCACGGGGCTCTACCTACGAGCAGTACTTC.

The chain carries TRBV20-1 and TRBJ2-7; TRBD2 matches 7 bases. The closer fit of TRBJ2-1 to the DNA end suggests the J call may be wrong. The germline V gene encodes CDR1 DFQATT and CDR2 SNEGSKA (reference sequence). The CDR3 extends over 14 amino acids. The CDR3 protein is CSAGPLAAHNEQFF. The CDR3 bases are TGCAGTGCTGGACCCCTAGCGGCCCACAATGAGCAGTTCTTC.

The rearrangement uses TRBV5-1 and TRBJ2-7; D is possibly TRBD1 or TRBD2 (5 bases each). CDR1 is SGHRS and CDR2 is YFSETQ in the germline V gene. CDR3 length equals 17 residues. V shed 0 bases and J shed 1 base, with 17 bases lying between them. The CDR3, as DNA: TGCGCCAGCAGCTTGGCCGGGGCAGAGGGAATTTCCTACGAGCAGTACTTC. Amino acids: CASSLAGAEGISYEQYF.

This clonotype appeared many times. This chain uses TRBV7-2 with TRBJ2-5, with D possibly being TRBD1 (6 bases). CDR1 and CDR2 from the germline V gene are SGHTA and FQGNSA. V was clipped by 0 bases and J by 1 base, with 6 bases between them. The CDR3 extends over 14 amino acids. The CDR3 loop reads CASSLAGAQETQYF. DNA of the CDR3: TGTGCCAGCAGCTTAGCGGGGGCCCAAGAGACCCAGTACTTC.

This clonotype was observed a handful of times. This sequence joins TRBV9 and TRBJ2-1; perhaps TRBD2 as D (6 bases). CDR3 length equals 15 residues. Trimming stripped 3 bases from V and 0 bases from J, with 10 bases between. CDR1 SGDLS and CDR2 YYNGEE come from the germline V gene. The CDR3: CASSGDSGSYNEQFF. The CDR3 coding sequence is TGTGCCAGCAGCGGGGACTCCGGCTCCTACAATGAGCAGTTCTTC.

At least ten counts were recorded for this clonotype. V usage is TRBV6-1 and J usage is TRBJ2-7; 16 nucleotides align to TRBD2. Germline lookup yields CDR1 MNHNS and CDR2 SASEGT. V was clipped by 6 bases and J by 0 bases; unmatched bases: 11. This CDR3 region has 19 residues. The CDR3 is CASSKSPGLAGGTSYEQYF. CDR3 bases: TGTGCCAGCAGCAAATCACCGGGACTAGCGGGGGGGACCTCCTACGAGCAGTACTTC.

This clonotype has more than one count but fewer than ten. This rearrangement joins TRBV7-2 to TRBJ2-3, with D unclear. CDR1 and CDR2 from the germline V gene are SGHTA and FQGNSA. The CDR3 is 14 residues long. The ends were cut back, 2 bases at V and 6 bases at J, with 12 bases in the middle. CDR3 loop: CASSLYGPRDTQYF. The CDR3 DNA sequence: TGTGCCAGCAGCTTATACGGTCCGAGGGATACGCAGTATTTT.

The rearrangement joins TRBV7-9 to TRBJ2-1, with 8 bases lining up with TRBD1. Looked up from germline, CDR1 is SEHNR and CDR2 is FQNEAQ (reference sequence). V dropped 5 bases and J dropped 2; count of bases not matched to a gene: 5. The CDR3 has 15 amino acids. The CDR3 DNA reads as TGTGCCAGCAGCCCGGACAGGGCACCCTACAATGAGCAGTTCTTC. Translation gives CASSPDRAPYNEQFF.